The 26 T cell receptor beta chains in this list originate from one sample, sequenced in a study of T cells in localized non-small cell lung cancer. Clones were sequenced by immunoSEQ multiplex PCR, and TCRdb holds only the in-frame ones, with some missing. The sample has roughly 30,000 clones; 88% are singletons. Material: peripheral blood, obtained before any cancer treatment. The source is a woman aged 40 to 75 with stage I lung adenocarcinoma.

A single count supports this clone. The J gene is TRBJ2-1, the V gene TRBV5-6, with a tentative D call TRBD2 (6 bases). The length of the CDR3 is 15 residues. CDR1 and CDR2 from the germline V gene are SGHDT and YYEEEE. Deletions cut 3 bases from V and 0 bases from J, with 10 bases between. The DNA for the CDR3 is TGTGCCAGCAGCTGGCGGGATCCCTCCTACAATGAGCAGTTCTTC. Residues: CASSWRDPSYNEQFF.

This chain links TRBV7-8 with TRBJ1-1; D perhaps matches TRBD1 (5 bases). The V gene lost 2 bases and the J gene lost 2 bases, with 12 bases spanning the gap. CDR1 SGHVS and CDR2 FQNEAQ come from the germline V gene. The CDR3 is made up of 15 amino acids. The CDR3 is CASSLSGQVNTEAFF. The DNA of the CDR3 is TGTGCCAGCAGCTTAAGTGGACAAGTAAACACTGAAGCTTTCTTT.

The count of this clone is one. The V gene is TRBV6-6, the J gene TRBJ1-1; D unclear. Trimming stripped 7 bases from V and 7 bases from J, with 10 bases between. The CDR3 loop spans 11 amino acids. Germline CDR1 MNHNY, CDR2 SVGAGI (reference sequence). The CDR3 sequence: CASTDGYEAFF. In DNA, the CDR3 is TGTGCCAGCACCGACGGGTATGAAGCTTTCTTT.

This chain connects TRBV5-4 to TRBJ2-5, with 7 bases matching TRBD1. Germline V CDR1 and CDR2: SGHNT, YYREEE (reference sequence). The CDR3 length is 14 residues. With V trimmed by 3 bases and J by 2 bases, 4 bases remained unmatched. Here the CDR3 reads CASSSGQSQETQYF. Written as DNA, the CDR3 is TGTGCCAGCAGCTCGGGACAGTCACAAGAGACCCAGTACTTC.

The CDR3 sequence: CASSPVVALIAYEQYF. The CDR3 coding sequence is TGTGCCAGCAGCCCTGTGGTCGCCCTTATCGCCTACGAGCAGTACTTC. The genes are TRBV4-2 and TRBJ2-7; D is unresolved. The CDR3 totals 16 residues. CDR1 LGHNA and CDR2 YNFKEQ come from the germline V gene. Trimming left V 4 bases short and J 2 bases short, with 18 bases between.

This chain joins TRBV7-2 and TRBJ1-1, with 9 bases matching TRBD1. From germline, CDR1 is SGHTA and CDR2 FQGNSA. The CDR3 extends over 17 amino acids. The V and J ends lost 5 bases and 3 bases, in that order; junction bases with no gene match: 13. CDR3 residues: CASSLTGQGDPHTEAFF. DNA of the CDR3: TGTGCCAGCAGCCTGACGGGACAGGGCGACCCTCACACTGAAGCTTTCTTT. Using reference TRBV7-2 and TRBJ1-1 for the parts outside the CDR3, the full variable domain is GAGVSQSPSNKVTEKGKDVELRCDPISGHTALYWYRQSLGQGLEFLIYFQGNSAPDKSGLPSDRFSAERTGGSVSTLTIQRTQQEDSAVYLCASSLTGQGDPHTEAFFGQGTRLTVV.

The V and J genes are TRBV19 and TRBJ2-6, with 10 bases matching TRBD1. The trim removed 9 bases at V and 1 base at J, leaving 6 bases unmatched. The CDR3 is made up of 16 amino acids. Germline-derived CDR1 and CDR2 are LNHDA and SQIVND (reference sequence). CDR3 region: CASLTGGASGANVLTF. In DNA form, the CDR3 reads TGTGCCAGCTTGACAGGGGGCGCATCTGGGGCCAACGTCCTGACTTTC.

The CDR3, as DNA: TGCGCCAGCAGCAGGTTGGGGGGACAGGGCGGAGAGACCCAGTACTTC. As protein: CASSRLGGQGGETQYF. V usage is TRBV5-1 and J usage is TRBJ2-5, with 9 bases that match TRBD1. Germline V gene sequence: CDR1 SGHRS, CDR2 YFSETQ. CDR3 length equals 16 residues. Trimming at V came to 4 bases and at J to 4 bases, leaving 11 bases not matched to a gene.

The chain combines TRBV7-9 with TRBJ1-4; D may be TRBD1 (5 bases). V was shortened by 4 bases and J by 7 bases, with 22 bases between the two germline ends. This CDR3 is built from 17 residues. Germline assignment: CDR1 SEHNR and CDR2 FQNEAQ (reference sequence). CDR3 protein: CASSSIGWGERGEKLFF. The CDR3 DNA follows: TGTGCCAGCAGCTCGATCGGCTGGGGGGAGCGGGGTGAAAAACTGTTTTTT.

The V and J genes are TRBV29-1 and TRBJ1-2, with a possible D match to TRBD1 (6 bases). Per germline, CDR1 SQVTM and CDR2 ANQGSEA. The CDR3 runs to 14 residues. V lost 4 bases, J lost 0 bases, and 12 bases lay in between. This CDR3 is CSVGGQSANYGYTF. The CDR3 DNA reads TGCAGCGTTGGCGGACAGTCTGCTAACTATGGCTACACCTTC.

V and J are TRBV4-3 and TRBJ2-7; 8 positions agree with TRBD2. The CDR3 covers 15 residues. V dropped 4 bases and J dropped 5; count of bases not matched to a gene: 10. Germline CDR1 and CDR2: LGHNA and YSLEER. The CDR3, as DNA: TGCGCCAGCAGCCCTGGGAGCGGGGGCAAGGACGAGCAGTACTTC. Translating it yields CASSPGSGGKDEQYF.

CDR3 region: CSVRRDSNRGTF. The CDR3 DNA reads as TGCAGCGTGCGCCGGGACAGCAACAGGGGCACCTTC. V is TRBV29-1 and J is TRBJ1-2; 7 nucleotides line up with TRBD1. Germline CDR1 SQVTM, CDR2 ANQGSEA. V lost 6 bases, J lost 13 bases, and 14 bases stayed unmatched. The CDR3 runs to 12 residues.

V is TRBV5-4 and J is TRBJ2-2; D is unclear. V lost 2 bases and J 4 bases, leaving 9 bases between the germline ends. The germline V gene encodes CDR1 SGHNT and CDR2 YYREEE (reference sequence). CDR3 size: 14 residues. The CDR3 spells CASSFGVPTGELFF. The CDR3 coding sequence is TGTGCCAGCAGCTTCGGCGTCCCCACCGGGGAGCTGTTTTTT. Full variable domain (missing parts from reference TRBV5-4 and TRBJ2-2): ETGVTQSPTHLIKTRGQQVTLRCSSQSGHNTVSWYQQALGQGPQFIFQYYREEENGRGNFPPRFSGLQFPNYSSELNVNALELDDSALYLCASSFGVPTGELFFGEGSRLTVL.

The V call is TRBV4-2, the J call TRBJ2-3; D uncertain. CDR1 and CDR2 (germline): LGHNA, YNFKEQ. Trimming removed 1 base at V and 1 base at J, with 3 bases between. The CDR3 length is 13 residues. Here the CDR3 reads CASSQVGTDTQYF. The CDR3 DNA is TGTGCCAGCAGCCAAGTGGGCACAGATACGCAGTATTTT.

This chain connects TRBV7-9 to TRBJ1-5; D may be TRBD1 (6 bases). Germline CDR1 is SEHNR and CDR2 is FQNEAQ (reference sequence). This CDR3 contains 16 residues. V lost 0 bases, J lost 6 bases, and 15 bases lay in between. The CDR3 bases are TGTGCCAGCAGCTTAGCGAAGGGGGGCGGGGGTCAGCCCCAGCATTTT. This sequence encodes CASSLAKGGGGQPQHF.

The V call is TRBV14, the J call TRBJ2-1; 7 positions match TRBD1. Germline assignment: CDR1 SGHDN and CDR2 FVKESK. Trimming removed 1 base from V and 3 bases from J; junction bases left unmatched: 9. The CDR3 length is 17 residues. The CDR3 DNA is TGTGCCAGCAGCCAAGCCGCTGGGACAGTCCTCTACAATGAGCAGTTCTTC. Amino acid sequence: CASSQAAGTVLYNEQFF.

J is TRBJ1-1 and V is TRBV14, with a possible D match to TRBD1 (5 bases). The CDR3 extends over 15 amino acids. V was clipped by 4 bases and J by 3 bases, with 15 bases between them. Germline lookup yields CDR1 SGHDN and CDR2 FVKESK. The CDR3 DNA is TGTGCCAGCAGCCGACGGGGGTCGGGATACACTGAAGCTTTCTTT. It is translated as CASSRRGSGYTEAFF.

The chain combines TRBV7-3 with TRBJ2-1, with 9 bases that match TRBD1. Germline trimming cut 5 bases from V and 9 bases from J; bases unmatched to any gene: 14. Germline CDR1 and CDR2: SGHTA and FQGTGA. The CDR3 runs to 16 residues. The CDR3: CASSLQGAVSSGEQFF. CDR3 DNA: TGTGCCAGCAGCCTACAGGGGGCCGTAAGTAGTGGTGAGCAGTTCTTC.

The chain carries TRBV18 and TRBJ1-1; TRBD1 matches 7 bases. Per germline, CDR1 KGHSH and CDR2 LQKENI. V dropped 4 bases and J dropped 3; count of bases not matched to a gene: 8. The CDR3 extends over 15 amino acids. The chain's CDR3 is CASSLQDRFHTEAFF. The DNA for the CDR3 is TGTGCCAGCTCACTACAGGACAGGTTTCACACTGAAGCTTTCTTT. The variable domain in full, completed from reference TRBV18 and TRBJ1-1, reads NAGVMQNPRHLVRRRGQEARLRCSPMKGHSHVYWYRQLPEEGLKFMVYLQKENIIDESGMPKERFSAEFPKEGPSILRIQQVVRGDSAAYFCASSLQDRFHTEAFFGQGTRLTVV.

The chain is built from TRBV27 and TRBJ2-3; the D is unclear. Trimming shortened V by 5 bases and J by 0 bases, and 3 bases separated the two germline ends. Germline CDR1 MNHEY, CDR2 SMNVEV (reference sequence). This CDR3 contains 12 residues. This CDR3 reads CASSPSTDTQYF. The CDR3 region has the DNA TGTGCCAGCAGTCCTAGCACAGATACGCAGTATTTT.

The rearrangement links TRBV19 to TRBJ1-1; possible D gene TRBD1, 5 bases. The germline V gene has CDR1 LNHDA and CDR2 SQIVND (reference sequence). CDR3 length equals 15 residues. Trimming shortened V by 9 bases and J by 0 bases, and 17 bases separated the two germline ends. CDR3 sequence: CASKTEKWMNTEAFF. For the CDR3, the DNA is TGTGCCAGCAAGACAGAAAAGTGGATGAACACTGAAGCTTTCTTT.

V and J are TRBV30 and TRBJ1-5; D is uncertain. The ends were cut back, 2 bases at V and 4 bases at J, with 9 bases in the middle. The CDR3 is made up of 13 amino acids. Per germline, CDR1 GTSNPN and CDR2 SVGIG (reference sequence). CDR3 bases: TGTGCCTGGAGTAAAGGGATGAATCAGCCCCAGCATTTT. This codes for CAWSKGMNQPQHF.

J is TRBJ2-5 and V is TRBV27; weak D call: TRBD2 (6 bases). V lost 3 bases and J 4 bases, leaving 18 bases between the germline ends. CDR3 length: 16 amino acids. Per germline, CDR1 MNHEY and CDR2 SMNVEV (reference sequence). The CDR3 region is CASSFRRGPWGETQYF. DNA for the CDR3: TGTGCCAGCAGTTTTAGGAGGGGCCCCTGGGGAGAGACCCAGTACTTC.

The rearrangement joins TRBV7-9 to TRBJ1-2; D perhaps matches TRBD1 (6 bases). The CDR3 runs 14 residues. Germline lookup yields CDR1 SEHNR and CDR2 FQNEAQ (reference sequence). The V end was cut by 1 base, the J end by 4 bases, with 10 bases between. The CDR3 loop is CASSLEDSSYGYTF. CDR3 nucleotides: TGTGCCAGCAGCTTAGAGGACAGCTCCTATGGCTACACCTTC.

The rearrangement uses TRBV15 and TRBJ2-2; TRBD1 matches at 7 bases. This CDR3 has 16 residues. With V trimmed by 9 bases and J by 4 bases, 14 bases remained unmatched. Germline values: CDR1 LNHNV, CDR2 YYDKDF (reference sequence). As DNA, the CDR3 is TGTGCCACACGAAGGGGGCGGGCAGCCTCCACCGGGGAGCTGTTTTTT. It specifies CATRRGRAASTGELFF.

The CDR3 nucleotides are TGTGCCAGCAGTTTTCTCGGCGGGGGGGCTGAAGCTTTCTTT. This codes for CASSFLGGGAEAFF. V and J are TRBV27 and TRBJ1-1, with D tentatively TRBD1 (5 bases). Germline V gives CDR1 MNHEY, CDR2 SMNVEV (reference sequence). The CDR3 consists of 14 residues. Trimming removed 3 bases at V and 6 bases at J, with 14 bases between.